The clone carrying this T cell receptor beta chain was seen ten or more times. Trimming left V 0 bases short and J 8 bases short, with 4 bases between. The CDR3 extends over 11 amino acids. The record originates from a study of identical twins. One entry per CDR3 protein results from TCRdb running MiXCR on the 5' RACE reads. This table holds some 760,000 distinct CDR3 sequences, roughly 18% found once. In addition, the sample was reused for a study of T cells expressing NK-cell markers. From that second work: As a fraction of CD8+ T cells, dominant NKG2C+ clonotypes reached roughly 1.0-7.5% in more than five donors. Topping the CD3+CD56-NKG2C+ fraction as well were these clonotypes, in a handful of donors.

This sequence was found in a woman under 30 in good health. The sequenced material came from PBMCs. The rearrangement uses TRBV12-3 or TRBV12-4 and TRBJ1-2, with D unclear. CDR3 region: CASSLAHGYTF. CDR3 coding DNA: TGTGCCAGCAGTTTAGCGCACGGCTACACCTTC.